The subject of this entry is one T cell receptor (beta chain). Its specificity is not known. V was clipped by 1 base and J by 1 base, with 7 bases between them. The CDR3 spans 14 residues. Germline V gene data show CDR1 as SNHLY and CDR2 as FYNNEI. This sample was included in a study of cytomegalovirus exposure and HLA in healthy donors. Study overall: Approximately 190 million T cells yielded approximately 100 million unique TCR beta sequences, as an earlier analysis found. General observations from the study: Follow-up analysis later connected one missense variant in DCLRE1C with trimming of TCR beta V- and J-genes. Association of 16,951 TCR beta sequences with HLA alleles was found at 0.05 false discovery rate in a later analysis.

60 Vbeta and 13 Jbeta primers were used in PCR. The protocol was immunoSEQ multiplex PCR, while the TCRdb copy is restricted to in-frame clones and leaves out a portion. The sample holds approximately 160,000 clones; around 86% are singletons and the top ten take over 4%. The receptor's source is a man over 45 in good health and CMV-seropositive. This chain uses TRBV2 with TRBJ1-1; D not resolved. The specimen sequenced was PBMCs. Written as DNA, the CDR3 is TGTGCCAGCAGTGAAGGGGCCAGGAACACTGAAGCTTTCTTT. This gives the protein CASSEGARNTEAFF.